The entry that follows covers one T cell receptor (beta chain) sequence. Its binding antigen is unknown. No base quality values were provided; no much bigger clone lies one nucleotide off. Participants in the prospective study were aged roughly 18 to 90 years, lived in 20 to 25 United States geographic areas, and enrolled through a virtual design. In the prospective study, participants were assigned to cohorts based on the clinical history participants reported in a screening survey and a study questionnaire. ImmuneRACE Cohort 3 recovered participants were defined by two consecutive negative NP/OP PCR tests, healthcare professional clearance, or symptom resolution. Each participant in the prospective study had whole blood, serum and a nasopharyngeal or oropharyngeal swab collected by mobile phlebotomists. Over an approximately 2-month period, participants in the prospective study had the option of providing additional blood draws and questionnaires. Blood samples from the prospective study were shipped frozen or at room temperature prior to DNA extraction.

The immunoSEQ Assay, a bias-controlled multiplex PCR, was used to amplify TCRbeta CDR3 regions from genomic DNA. The original methods were these. Within the assay, amplification of reference gene primers was used to estimate how many nucleated cells each sample contained. To quantify the absolute abundance of each unique TCRbeta CDR3 rearrangement, sequence reads were collapsed and filtered. For each sample, productive Simpson clonality was calculated as the square root of Simpson's diversity index over productive rearrangements. Held by TCRdb, this immuneACCESS table contains in-frame sequences only and omits some clones. Under half of the omission traces to an unresolved V gene where checked; the cause of the rest is unknown. That table supplies the V and J calls and clone size; D and trimming were determined from the DNA. The sample records around 200,000 clones, 85% of which are singletons. The top ten clonotypes cover around a sixth of the sample.

This sample was included in a study of blood T cell repertoires in COVID-19 (TCRdb year 2020). General notes on the study: Samples from collaborators originated in the United States, Italy and Spain and spanned both the acute and convalescent phases of COVID-19. HLA class I and class II types, where available, came from metadata supplied by the sample provider rather than from assay-based typing. Samples were obtained from the ongoing ImmuneRACE study (first 160 participants) and from over a thousand subjects provided by 6 global collaborators. The sample metadata nearly always contained a de-identified subject ID, COVID-19 status, age in years and sex. Subjects who had been exposed to COVID-19, were actively infected with it, or had recovered from it provided the deeply sampled blood TCRbeta repertoires that made up the dataset. The repertoires were released in a freely available public database intended as a resource for research on the immune response to SARS-CoV-2. The prospective study material was composed of cDNA or gDNA derived from T cells, B-cell-depleted T cells, or PBMCs. Here is what the overall study found, with its caveats: The quantity of clinical and demographic metadata differed by source and by participant and was supplied without curation.

Looking up the germline V gene (reference sequence) yields CDR1 SEHNR and CDR2 FQNEAQ. The CDR3 holds 15 amino acids from the cysteine to the phenylalanine. Of all the DNA, just the CDR3 is kept, 45 bases in frame from base 1. V and J lose 0 bases and 4 bases, and a span of 9 bases separates them. The sequence derives from a man aged 40-49 years who had recovered from COVID-19. The specimen sequenced was PBMCs or T cells enriched from blood (not recorded which). The receptor chain draws on TRBV7-9 and TRBJ2-2; a tentative D match to TRBD2 spans 5 bases. The nucleotide sequence reads as follows: TGTGCCAGCAGCTTAGCCATTGGAGGCACCGGGGAGCTGTTTTTT. Its coded protein is CASSLAIGGTGELFF.